This TCR beta chain is drawn from a study of breast tumors, draining lymph nodes, adjacent tissues. Study-wide results and caveats: Luminal-like breast cancer showed significantly higher tumor–nontumor repertoire similarity than basal-like. The lymph node origin of tumor T cells was framed as consistent with a hypothesis, not demonstrated. Findings are consistent with lymph node origin and intratumoral expansion of most tumor T cells.

This clonotype was seen at least ten times. Its antigen remains unknown. TCRdb recomputed calls from the multiplex PCR reads with MiXCR, one row per CDR3 protein. The sample contains 150,000 to 200,000 distinct CDR3 sequences, 31% of which appear only once. Breast cancer patients provided tissue from their axillary draining lymph nodes. Germline V CDR1 and CDR2: ENHRY, SYGVKD. This CDR3 is 13 amino acids long. Trimming stripped 5 bases from V and 4 bases from J, with 10 bases between. This chain uses TRBV10-3 with TRBJ2-3; D possibly matches TRBD1 or TRBD2 (5 bases each). The sample comprised axillary lymph node tissue. This sequence was found in a female donor with breast cancer. Some clones in this sample may be carry-over from other donors' samples. DNA of the CDR3: TGTGCCATCAGTCCTGGGACCGCAGATACGCAGTATTTT. Protein product: CAISPGTADTQYF.